These 27 T cell receptor beta chains originate from one sample sequenced in a study of vaccination and CD4 T cells after COVID-19 (dated by TCRdb to the early 2020s). Interpreted using the paper, the treatment or condition label stands for: roughly 11-day PBMC culture with coronavirus spike peptide pools or control peptides (ViraFEST assay). The library was built by means of PCR. The run used an Illumina iSeq 100. DNA from cultured CD4+ T cells underwent TCR sequencing with the Oncomine TCR Beta short-read assay at the Johns Hopkins FTIC core. Through fastp at Q25 and MiXCR, TCRdb rebuilt clones from the public reads, retaining in-frame beta chains. Identical CDR3 protein sequences are pooled into one entry, listed with their most common genes and DNA. The sample table records about 4,500 distinct CDR3 sequences; 22% of these occur just once. The ten largest clones capture roughly 51% of the sample.

Their recognized antigens are unknown. The sample consisted of CD4+ T cells from blood, cultured in vitro, taken after SARS-CoV-2 vaccination. The source of these receptors is a human donor who had recovered from COVID-19.

This clonotype was found many times. The rearrangement uses TRBV7-9 and TRBJ1-5; 11 nucleotides align to TRBD1. The CDR3 loop spans 16 amino acids. Germline V CDR1 and CDR2: SEHNR, FQNEAQ (reference sequence). The junction had 5 bases not matched to a gene; V was cut back by 5 bases and J by 2 bases. The CDR3 loop is CASSRDRGVGNQPQHF. Here the CDR3 DNA reads TGTGCCAGCAGCCGGGACAGGGGGGTTGGCAATCAGCCCCAGCATTTT.

This clonotype is medium-sized. V is TRBV10-3 and J is TRBJ2-7, with a possible D match to TRBD2 (8 bases). Trimming left V 2 bases short and J 0 bases short, with 26 bases between. This CDR3 has 20 amino acids. CDR1 is ENHRY and CDR2 is SYGVKD in the germline V gene. CDR3 sequence (DNA): TGTGCCATCAGTGAGCCAAGATCACGGGAGGGAGGGGGCACCTCCTACGAGCAGTACTTC. Its translation is CAISEPRSREGGGTSYEQYF.

This sequence joins TRBV10-3 and TRBJ2-7; D possibly corresponds to TRBD1 (5 bases). This CDR3 has 13 amino acids. Deletions cut 8 bases from V and 2 bases from J, with 13 bases between. From germline, CDR1 is ENHRY and CDR2 SYGVKD. The CDR3 DNA reads TGTGCCATCTCGGGCGAAGGGGCCTACGAGCAGTACTTC. Translated, it gives CAISGEGAYEQYF.

The chain has TRBV5-8 and TRBJ2-5; 8 bases agree with TRBD1. The germline V gene encodes CDR1 SGHTS and CDR2 YDEGEE. J was trimmed by 3 bases and V by 3 bases; bases with no gene match: 7. This CDR3 comprises 15 residues. CDR3 bases: TGTGCCAGCAGCTCGGGACAGGCGAGAAAAGAGACCCAGTACTTC. Its translation: CASSSGQARKETQYF.

The chain carries TRBV5-8 and TRBJ2-5; D ambiguous. Germline V gene lookup returns CDR1 SGHTS and CDR2 YDEGEE. The germline V and J ends were trimmed by 0 bases and 2 bases, with 17 bases remaining between them. The CDR3 extends over 17 amino acids. CDR3 protein: CASSLENRPAVQETQYF. The CDR3 nucleotides are TGTGCCAGCAGCTTGGAAAATCGTCCGGCGGTTCAAGAGACCCAGTACTTC.

The chain recombines TRBV2 with TRBJ2-5; TRBD2 aligns across 8 bases. V was clipped by 5 bases and J by 5 bases; unmatched bases: 13. The CDR3 covers 16 residues. In germline, CDR1 is SNHLY, CDR2 FYNNEI. In nucleotides, the CDR3 is TGTGCCAGCAGTCTCGCGGGGGGCGCAAGGGGGGAGACCCAGTACTTC. Protein: CASSLAGGARGETQYF.

This clonotype rates as medium-sized. The rearrangement links TRBV7-9 to TRBJ1-5, with TRBD1 matching over 10 bases. V dropped 1 base and J dropped 7; count of bases not matched to a gene: 7. The germline V gene has CDR1 SEHNR and CDR2 FQNEAQ (reference sequence). This CDR3 is 16 amino acids long. CDR3 in amino acids: CASSLEEGTGEQPQHF. The CDR3 region has the DNA TGTGCCAGCAGCTTAGAGGAGGGGACAGGGGAGCAGCCCCAGCATTTT.

Only a few counts were recorded for this clonotype. The chain joins TRBV19 to TRBJ2-7; D is unresolved. Trimming took 4 bases from V and 2 from J, leaving 9 bases between them. This CDR3 region has 13 residues. In germline, CDR1 is LNHDA, CDR2 SQIVND (reference sequence). CDR3 in amino acids: CASSKTRTYEQYF. DNA for the CDR3: TGTGCCAGTAGTAAGACAAGGACCTACGAGCAGTACTTC.

This clonotype was observed many times. The rearrangement uses TRBV20-1 and TRBJ2-7; 7 bases match TRBD1. Unmatched junction bases numbered 5, after V lost 0 bases and J lost 3 bases. This CDR3 is 14 amino acids long. Germline CDR1 is DFQATT and CDR2 is SNEGSKA (reference sequence). The CDR3 is CSAREPGQSYEQYF. CDR3 bases: TGCAGTGCTAGAGAGCCGGGACAGAGCTACGAGCAGTACTTC.

By share, this clonotype counts as medium-sized. The chain's CDR3 is CATSDPDTYEQYF. The CDR3 DNA sequence: TGTGCCACCAGTGATCCGGACACGTACGAGCAGTACTTC. The V gene is TRBV24-1, the J gene TRBJ2-7, with a possible D match to TRBD1 (5 bases). This CDR3 comprises 13 residues. V was trimmed by 3 bases and J by 4 bases, leaving 9 bases between them. Germline CDR1 and CDR2: KGHDR and SFDVKD.

J is TRBJ2-6 and V is TRBV5-1; 7 positions match TRBD1. The CDR3 is made up of 15 amino acids. V shed 2 bases, J shed 6 bases, and the junction held 5 bases outside the gene matches. Germline V gene data show CDR1 as SGHRS and CDR2 as YFSETQ. The CDR3: CASSFPTGAANVLTF. The CDR3 bases are TGCGCCAGCAGCTTTCCCACAGGGGCGGCCAACGTCCTGACTTTC.

The table lists this clonotype with a few counts. V and J are TRBV19 and TRBJ1-5, with 12 positions matching TRBD1. The CDR3 is made up of 15 amino acids. The ends lost 4 bases at V and 7 bases at J; junction bases unmatched: 5. Germline CDR1 LNHDA, CDR2 SQIVND (reference sequence). The CDR3 DNA is TGTGCCAGTAGTAGTCCCGGGACAGGGGGCCAGCCCCAGCATTTT. Protein: CASSSPGTGGQPQHF.

The chain is built from TRBV19 and TRBJ2-2, with D perhaps matching TRBD1 (6 bases). CDR1 LNHDA and CDR2 SQIVND come from the germline V gene (reference sequence). The CDR3 is 15 amino acids. V shed 8 bases and J shed 3 bases, with 16 bases lying between them. The CDR3 DNA sequence: TGTGCCAGTGGGGGCATAAGGGGGTACACCGGGGAGCTGTTTTTT. It encodes CASGGIRGYTGELFF. Full variable domain (outside the CDR3, taken from reference TRBV19 and TRBJ2-2): DGGITQSPKYLFRKEGQNVTLSCEQNLNHDAMYWYRQDPGQGLRLIYYSQIVNDFQKGDIAEGYSVSREKKESFPLTVTSAQKNPTAFYLCASGGIRGYTGELFFGEGSRLTVL.

This clonotype has only a few counts. V gene TRBV6-1 combines with J gene TRBJ1-6; D not certain. The germline V and J ends were trimmed by 6 bases and 7 bases, with 10 bases remaining between them. Germline V CDR1 and CDR2: MNHNS, SASEGT. The CDR3 is made up of 13 amino acids. The CDR3 coding sequence is TGTGCCAGCAGCCCCCGCGAGAATTCACCCCTCCACTTT. Translating gives CASSPRENSPLHF.

This clonotype was observed at least ten times. The chain employs TRBV7-2 and TRBJ2-1; 8 nucleotides line up with TRBD2. V was pared by 5 bases and J by 8 bases, with 14 bases of the junction left unmatched. The CDR3 covers 16 residues. Per germline, CDR1 SGHTA and CDR2 FQGNSA. The CDR3 loop is CASSPYSGGPLYEQFF. The CDR3 nucleotides are TGTGCCAGCAGCCCTTATTCGGGGGGGCCGTTGTATGAGCAGTTCTTC. Supplemented by reference TRBV7-2 and TRBJ2-1, the full variable domain reads GAGVSQSPSNKVTEKGKDVELRCDPISGHTALYWYRQSLGQGLEFLIYFQGNSAPDKSGLPSDRFSAERTGGSVSTLTIQRTQQEDSAVYLCASSPYSGGPLYEQFFGPGTRLTVL.

This clonotype turned up a few times. V and J are TRBV27 and TRBJ2-1; TRBD1 is a possible D gene (6 bases). The V end was cut by 6 bases, the J end by 6 bases, with 12 bases between. The CDR3 totals 13 residues. The germline CDR1 and CDR2 sequences are MNHEY and SMNVEV (reference sequence). The CDR3 protein is CASRQQGRNEQFF. As DNA, the CDR3 is TGTGCCAGCAGACAACAGGGTCGCAATGAGCAGTTCTTC.

V and J are TRBV30 and TRBJ2-7; D is perhaps TRBD1 or TRBD2 (6 bases each). In germline, CDR1 is GTSNPN, CDR2 SVGIG (reference sequence). The ends were cut back, 3 bases at V and 6 bases at J, with 21 bases in the middle. The CDR3 covers 15 residues. The CDR3 is CAWRPRGRLLGEQYF. The CDR3 coding sequence is TGTGCCTGGAGGCCGAGGGGGAGGTTACTAGGCGAGCAGTACTTC.

The rearrangement uses TRBV28 and TRBJ1-6; D might be TRBD1 (6 bases). The ends were cut back, 6 bases at V and 5 bases at J, with 20 bases in the middle. Germline assignment: CDR1 MDHEN and CDR2 SYDVKM. This CDR3 is 17 amino acids long. The CDR3 sequence is CASSFGGAAGDNSPLHF. The DNA of the CDR3 is TGTGCCAGCAGCTTCGGGGGGGCGGCAGGGGATAATTCACCCCTCCACTTT. Full variable domain (outside the CDR3, taken from reference TRBV28 and TRBJ1-6): DVKVTQSSRYLVKRTGEKVFLECVQDMDHENMFWYRQDPGLGLRLIYFSYDVKMKEKGDIPEGYSVSREKKERFSLILESASTNQTSMYLCASSFGGAAGDNSPLHFGNGTRLTVT.

The J gene is TRBJ1-6, the V gene TRBV9, with D unclear. Trimming took 3 bases from V and 8 from J, leaving 6 bases between them. CDR3 size: 12 residues. Germline CDR1 is SGDLS and CDR2 is YYNGEE. CDR3 nucleotide sequence: TGTGCCAGCAGCGCCCTTTATTCACCCCTCCACTTT. This encodes CASSALYSPLHF.

This clonotype was seen a handful of times. The V gene is TRBV5-1, the J gene TRBJ2-7, with a possible D match to TRBD2 (5 bases). The ends were cut back, 0 bases at V and 1 base at J, with 8 bases in the middle. The CDR3 has 14 amino acids. The V gene's germline CDR1 is SGHRS and CDR2 YFSETQ. CDR3 coding DNA: TGCGCCAGCAGCTTGGTACCGGGATCCTACGAGCAGTACTTC. The encoded protein is CASSLVPGSYEQYF.

This clonotype came up a few times. This rearrangement joins TRBV20-1 to TRBJ2-7; weak D call: TRBD1 (5 bases). Germline V CDR1 and CDR2: DFQATT, SNEGSKA (reference sequence). With 2 bases removed from V and 0 bases from J, the gap between germline ends came to 8 bases. CDR3 length: 13 residues. The CDR3 loop is CSARPGASYEQYF. CDR3 nucleotides: TGCAGTGCTAGACCTGGGGCCTCCTACGAGCAGTACTTC.

This rearrangement joins TRBV2 to TRBJ2-1, with 8 bases lining up with TRBD1. Germline V gene lookup returns CDR1 SNHLY and CDR2 FYNNEI. J lost 5 bases, V lost 2 bases, and 8 bases had no gene match. The CDR3 covers 16 residues. CDR3 DNA sequence: TGTGCCAGCAGTGAACCCAGGGGGCGGGTAAACAATGAGCAGTTCTTC. Residues: CASSEPRGRVNNEQFF.

This clonotype was detected only a few times. The rearrangement joins TRBV7-2 to TRBJ1-1, with D tentatively TRBD1 (5 bases). CDR3 size: 16 residues. The V gene lost 1 base and the J gene lost 0 bases, with 12 bases spanning the gap. The germline V gene encodes CDR1 SGHTA and CDR2 FQGNSA. This CDR3 is CASSLGQGRMNTEAFF. The DNA for the CDR3 is TGTGCCAGCAGCTTAGGGCAGGGACGCATGAACACTGAAGCTTTCTTT.

This sequence joins TRBV20-1 and TRBJ2-1; D is perhaps TRBD2 (7 bases). CDR3 size: 14 residues. Between the trimmed V and J ends, which lost 6 bases and 4 bases, there was a span of 16 bases. The germline gives CDR1 DFQATT, CDR2 SNEGSKA (reference sequence). The CDR3 region has the DNA TGCAGTGCCAAGGGGGGGGGGCCATACAATGAGCAGTTCTTC. This gives the protein CSAKGGGPYNEQFF.

This clonotype was counted a single time. The V gene is TRBV6-1, the J gene TRBJ1-3; D perhaps matches TRBD1 (5 bases). The germline V and J ends were trimmed by 7 bases and 1 base, with 8 bases remaining between them. The CDR3 runs to 13 residues. In germline, CDR1 is MNHNS, CDR2 SASEGT. CDR3 in DNA: TGTGCCAGCATGGGGGGATCTGGAAACACCATATATTTT. Its protein product is CASMGGSGNTIYF.

This clonotype was seen many times. V gene TRBV29-1 combines with J gene TRBJ1-2; a possible D gene is TRBD1 (5 bases). This CDR3 has 11 residues. CDR1 is SQVTM, CDR2 ANQGSEA, per germline. V was pared by 7 bases and J by 7 bases, with 13 bases between. This CDR3 reads CSAQGTGGYTF. The CDR3 DNA reads as TGCAGCGCCCAAGGGACGGGTGGCTACACCTTC.

V is TRBV29-1 and J is TRBJ1-2; D possibly corresponds to TRBD1 (5 bases). The CDR3 length is 14 residues. The germline V gene has CDR1 SQVTM and CDR2 ANQGSEA. The V gene lost 6 bases and the J gene lost 7 bases, with 21 bases spanning the gap. CDR3 sequence (DNA): TGCAGCGTCCGGGCCTCGGTAGGGGACGGTGGCTACACCTTC. Translated, it gives CSVRASVGDGGYTF. The complete variable domain, with remaining parts taken from reference TRBV29-1 and TRBJ1-2, reads SAVISQKPSRDICQRGTSLTIQCQVDSQVTMMFWYRQQPGQSLTLIATANQGSEATYESGFVIDKFPISRPNLTFSTLTVSNMSPEDSSIYLCSVRASVGDGGYTFGSGTRLTVV.